This TCR beta chain is from a study of blood T cell repertoires in COVID-19. In the study overall: Sample material is recorded as cDNA or gDNA derived from T cells, B-cell-depleted T cells, or PBMCs.

Produced via immunoSEQ multiplex PCR; TCRdb's table is partial and in-frame only. The table includes 250,000 to 350,000 clones, roughly 90% detected once. Two negative PCRs, clearance, or symptom resolution characterized the recovered Cohort 3 donors. Looked up from germline, CDR1 is SGHNT and CDR2 is YENEEA. The V gene end was trimmed by 1 base and the J gene end by 0 bases; junction bases not matched to a gene: 4. CDR3 size: 19 residues. The clonotype originates from a woman aged 25 to 39 who had recovered from COVID-19. The V call is TRBV11-3, the J call TRBJ2-1; TRBD2 matches 15 bases. Sequencing used PBMCs or T cells enriched from blood (not recorded which). CDR3 in amino acids: CASSLGTSGGASSYNEQFF. The CDR3 DNA reads as TGTGCCAGCAGCTTAGGGACTAGCGGGGGGGCAAGCTCCTACAATGAGCAGTTCTTC.